Below, one T cell receptor beta chain is given with its context. Antigen specificity is unknown. The entry originates in a study of a mutant IDH1 vaccine in newly diagnosed glioma. Germline CDR1 and CDR2: ENHRY and SYGVKD. Trimming stripped 4 bases from V and 5 bases from J, with 6 bases between. This CDR3 contains 12 residues. Here immunoSEQ multiplex PCR was the method, and the copy in TCRdb shows in-frame clones only, minus some. The sample includes 60,000 to 65,000 clones, under 85% seen only once; the top ten take around 4%. Time point of the sample: week 47, end of study. Doses consisted of 300 ug of mutant IDH1 20-mer peptide each, paired with topical imiquimod. Patients in the study were vaccinated eight times, receiving shots in weeks 1, 3, 5, 7, 11, 15, 19 and 23.

The V and J genes are TRBV10-3 and TRBJ1-5; no reliable D call. Here the sequenced sample was PBMCs, taken from a glioma patient whose treatment included an IDH1 peptide vaccine. The clonotype was recovered from a man under 40 with glioma. The CDR3 DNA reads TGTGCCATCAGTGCGCAGGATCAGCCCCAGCATTTT. It is translated as CAISAQDQPQHF.